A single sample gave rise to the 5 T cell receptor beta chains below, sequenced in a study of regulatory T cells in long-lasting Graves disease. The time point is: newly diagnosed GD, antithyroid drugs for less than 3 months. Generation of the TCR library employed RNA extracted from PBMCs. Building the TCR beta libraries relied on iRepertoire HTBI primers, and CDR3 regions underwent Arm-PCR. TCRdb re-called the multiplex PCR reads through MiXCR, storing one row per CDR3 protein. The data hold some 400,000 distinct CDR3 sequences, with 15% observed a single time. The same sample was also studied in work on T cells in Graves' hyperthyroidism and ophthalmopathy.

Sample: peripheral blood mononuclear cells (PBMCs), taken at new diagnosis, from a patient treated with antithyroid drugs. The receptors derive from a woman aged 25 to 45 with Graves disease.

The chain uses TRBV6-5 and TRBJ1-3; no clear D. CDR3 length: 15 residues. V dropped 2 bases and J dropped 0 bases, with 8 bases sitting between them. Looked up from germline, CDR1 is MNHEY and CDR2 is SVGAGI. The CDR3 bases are TGTGCCAGCAGTTACGGGCAGAGCTCTGGAAACACCATATATTTT. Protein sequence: CASSYGQSSGNTIYF.

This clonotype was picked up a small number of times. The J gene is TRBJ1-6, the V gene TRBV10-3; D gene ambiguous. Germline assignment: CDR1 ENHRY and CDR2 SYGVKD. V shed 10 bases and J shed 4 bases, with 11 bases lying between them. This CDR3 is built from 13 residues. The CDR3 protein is CATLRGYNSPLHF. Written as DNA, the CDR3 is TGTGCCACCCTCCGGGGTTATAATTCACCCCTCCACTTT.

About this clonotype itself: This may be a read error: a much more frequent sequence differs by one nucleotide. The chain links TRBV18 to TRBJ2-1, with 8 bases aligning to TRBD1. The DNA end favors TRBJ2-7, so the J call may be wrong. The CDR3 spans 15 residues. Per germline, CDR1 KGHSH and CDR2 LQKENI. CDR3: CASSARQGPYNEQYF. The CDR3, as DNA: TGTGCCAGCTCAGCCCGACAGGGGCCCTACAATGAGCAGTACTTC.

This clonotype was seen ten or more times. For the CDR3, the DNA is TGTGCCAGCAGCAAGGCCTACGAGCAGTACTTC. Protein product: CASSKAYEQYF. The V and J genes are TRBV11-2 and TRBJ2-7; the D is unclear. Germline V gene lookup returns CDR1 SGHAT and CDR2 FQNNGV. Trimming removed 5 bases from V and 2 bases from J, with 4 bases in between. The CDR3 is 11 amino acids.

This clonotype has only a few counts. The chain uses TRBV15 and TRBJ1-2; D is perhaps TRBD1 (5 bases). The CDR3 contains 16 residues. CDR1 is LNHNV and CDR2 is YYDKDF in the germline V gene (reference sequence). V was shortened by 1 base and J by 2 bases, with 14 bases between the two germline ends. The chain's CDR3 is CATSRVPAGPNYGYTF. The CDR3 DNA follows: TGTGCCACCAGCAGAGTACCGGCAGGGCCCAACTATGGCTACACCTTC.